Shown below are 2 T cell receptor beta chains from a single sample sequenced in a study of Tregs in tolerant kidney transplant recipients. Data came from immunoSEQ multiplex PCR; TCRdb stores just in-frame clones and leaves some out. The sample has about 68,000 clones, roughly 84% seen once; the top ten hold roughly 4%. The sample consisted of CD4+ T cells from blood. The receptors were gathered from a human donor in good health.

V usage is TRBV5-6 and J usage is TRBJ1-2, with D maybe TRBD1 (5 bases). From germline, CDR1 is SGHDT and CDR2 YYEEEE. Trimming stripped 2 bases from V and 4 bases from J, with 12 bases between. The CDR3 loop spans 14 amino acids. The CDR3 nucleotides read TGTGCCAGCAGCTTTACGGGGGTAAGCTATGGCTACACCTTC. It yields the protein CASSFTGVSYGYTF. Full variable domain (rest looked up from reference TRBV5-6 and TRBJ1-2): DAGVTQSPTHLIKTRGQQVTLRCSPKSGHDTVSWYQQALGQGPQFIFQYYEEEERQRGNFPDRFSGHQFPNYSSELNVNALLLGDSALYLCASSFTGVSYGYTFGSGTRLTVV.

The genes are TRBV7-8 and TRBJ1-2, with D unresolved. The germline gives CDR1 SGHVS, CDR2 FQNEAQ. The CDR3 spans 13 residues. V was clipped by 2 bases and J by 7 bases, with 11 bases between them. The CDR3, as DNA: TGTGCCAGCAGCTTACGCTCGGGAGGTGGCTACACCTTC. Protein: CASSLRSGGGYTF.